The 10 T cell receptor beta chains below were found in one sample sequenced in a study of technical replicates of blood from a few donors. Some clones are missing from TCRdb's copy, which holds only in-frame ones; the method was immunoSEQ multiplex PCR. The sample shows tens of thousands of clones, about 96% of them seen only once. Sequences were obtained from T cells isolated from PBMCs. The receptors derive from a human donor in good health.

CDR3 DNA: TGTGCCAGCAGTCCCGGGACTCGAACAGATACGCAGTATTTT. It encodes CASSPGTRTDTQYF. This chain joins TRBV6-5 and TRBJ2-3, with D tentatively TRBD2 (6 bases). Deletions cut 5 bases from V and 3 bases from J, with 12 bases between. Per germline, CDR1 MNHEY and CDR2 SVGAGI. The CDR3 is 14 amino acids.

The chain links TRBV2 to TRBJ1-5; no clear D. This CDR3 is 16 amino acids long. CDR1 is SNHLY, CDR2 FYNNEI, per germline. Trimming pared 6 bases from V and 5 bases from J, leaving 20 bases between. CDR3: CASRGGVAVGDQPQHF. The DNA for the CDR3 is TGTGCCAGCAGGGGAGGCGTCGCGGTAGGCGATCAGCCCCAGCATTTT. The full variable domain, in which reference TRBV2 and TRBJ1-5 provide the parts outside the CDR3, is EPEVTQTPSHQVTQMGQEVILRCVPISNHLYFYWYRQILGQKVEFLVSFYNNEISEKSEIFDDQFSVERPDGSNFTLKIRSTKLEDSAMYFCASRGGVAVGDQPQHFGDGTRLSIL.

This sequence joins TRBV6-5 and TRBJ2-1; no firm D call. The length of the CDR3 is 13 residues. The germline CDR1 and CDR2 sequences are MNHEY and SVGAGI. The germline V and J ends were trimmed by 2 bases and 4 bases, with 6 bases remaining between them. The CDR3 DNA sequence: TGTGCCAGCAGTTACCAAGAGTACAATGAGCAGTTCTTC. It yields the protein CASSYQEYNEQFF.

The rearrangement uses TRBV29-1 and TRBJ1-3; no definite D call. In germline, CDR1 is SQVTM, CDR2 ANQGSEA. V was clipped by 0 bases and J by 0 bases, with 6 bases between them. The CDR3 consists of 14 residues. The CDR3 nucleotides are TGCAGCGTTGAAGAGGCCAGCTCTGGAAACACCATATATTTT. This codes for CSVEEASSGNTIYF. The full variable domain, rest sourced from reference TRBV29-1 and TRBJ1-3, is SAVISQKPSRDICQRGTSLTIQCQVDSQVTMMFWYRQQPGQSLTLIATANQGSEATYESGFVIDKFPISRPNLTFSTLTVSNMSPEDSSIYLCSVEEASSGNTIYFGEGSWLTVV.

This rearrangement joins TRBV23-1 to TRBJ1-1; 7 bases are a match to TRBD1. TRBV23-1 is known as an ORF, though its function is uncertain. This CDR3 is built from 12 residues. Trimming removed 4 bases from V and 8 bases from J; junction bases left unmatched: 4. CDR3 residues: CASSLPGGEAFF. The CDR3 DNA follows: TGCGCCAGCAGTCTCCCAGGGGGAGAAGCTTTCTTT.

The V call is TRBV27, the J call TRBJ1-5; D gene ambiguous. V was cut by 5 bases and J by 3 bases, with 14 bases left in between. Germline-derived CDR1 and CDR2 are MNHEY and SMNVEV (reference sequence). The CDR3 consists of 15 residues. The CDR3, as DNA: TGTGCCAGCAGTACTGACCCGGGTACCAATCAGCCCCAGCATTTT. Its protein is CASSTDPGTNQPQHF.

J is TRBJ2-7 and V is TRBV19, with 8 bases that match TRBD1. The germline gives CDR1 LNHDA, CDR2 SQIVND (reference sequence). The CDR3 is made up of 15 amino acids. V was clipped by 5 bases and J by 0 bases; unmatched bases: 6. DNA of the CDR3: TGTGCCAGTAGTCCTGGACAGGGAGCCTCCTACGAGCAGTACTTC. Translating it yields CASSPGQGASYEQYF.

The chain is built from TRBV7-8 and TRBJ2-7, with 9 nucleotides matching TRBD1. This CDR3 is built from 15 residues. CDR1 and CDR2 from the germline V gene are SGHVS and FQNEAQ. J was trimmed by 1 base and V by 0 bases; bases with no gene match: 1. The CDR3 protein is CASSLADRGSYEQYF. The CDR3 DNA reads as TGTGCCAGCAGCTTAGCGGACAGGGGATCCTACGAGCAGTACTTC.

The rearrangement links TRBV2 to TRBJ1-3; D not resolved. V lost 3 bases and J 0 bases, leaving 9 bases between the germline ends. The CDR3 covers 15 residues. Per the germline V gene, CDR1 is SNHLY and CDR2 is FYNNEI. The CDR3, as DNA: TGTGCCAGCAGTGACGGAGGTTACTCTGGAAACACCATATATTTT. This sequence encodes CASSDGGYSGNTIYF.

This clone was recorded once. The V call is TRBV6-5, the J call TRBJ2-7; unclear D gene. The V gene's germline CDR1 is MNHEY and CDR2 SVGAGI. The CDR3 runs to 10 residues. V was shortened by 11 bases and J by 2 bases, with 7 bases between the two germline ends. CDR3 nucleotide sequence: TGTGCCGGAGCCACCTACGAGCAGTACTTC. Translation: CAGATYEQYF.